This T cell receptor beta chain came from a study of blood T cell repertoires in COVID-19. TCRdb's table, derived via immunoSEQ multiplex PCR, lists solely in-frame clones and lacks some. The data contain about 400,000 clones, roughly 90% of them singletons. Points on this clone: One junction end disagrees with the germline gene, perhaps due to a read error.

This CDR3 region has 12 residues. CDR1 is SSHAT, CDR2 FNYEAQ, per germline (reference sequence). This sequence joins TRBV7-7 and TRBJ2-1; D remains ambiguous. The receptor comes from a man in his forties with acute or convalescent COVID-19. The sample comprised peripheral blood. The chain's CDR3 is CASSSEDNEQFF. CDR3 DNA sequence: TGTGCTAGCAGCAGCGAAGACAATGAGCAGTTCTTC.